This section outlines one T cell receptor (beta chain) sequence together with its context. Germline CDR1 is SQVTM and CDR2 is ANQGSEA. This CDR3 region has 12 residues. V was cut by 7 bases and J by 1 base, with 10 bases left in between. In the PCR, 60 Vbeta and 13 Jbeta primers were used. TCRdb keeps only in-frame clones here, not all; method: immunoSEQ multiplex PCR. The sample shows approximately 190,000 clones, roughly 80% of them seen only once. The data originate from a study of cytomegalovirus exposure and HLA in healthy donors. The specimen was PBMCs. This TCR came from a man aged 35 to 55 in good health and CMV-seropositive. This chain connects TRBV29-1 to TRBJ2-5, with a possible D match to TRBD1 (5 bases). This chain's CDR3 is CSAVTAQETQYF. CDR3 nucleotide sequence: TGCAGCGCCGTGACAGCCCAAGAGACCCAGTACTTC.